This TCR beta chain was retrieved from a study of CD8 T cells in Susac syndrome. CDR3 length: 11 amino acids. Per the germline V gene, CDR1 is SQVTM and CDR2 is ANQGSEA. Trimming cost V 5 bases and J 0 bases, with 5 bases left between them. RNA totalling about 0.45 to 1 ug underwent reverse transcription with random hexamers. One entry per CDR3 protein, called by TCRdb with MiXCR from the immunoSEQ multiplex PCR reads. Among about 210,000 distinct CDR3 sequences listed, 94% were seen once. This clonotype was obtained from a human donor with Susac syndrome. This chain links TRBV29-1 with TRBJ2-7, with D unclear. Input material: CD4+ T cells from PBMCs. The CDR3 DNA reads as TGCAGCGTTCGGTACTCCTACGAGCAGTACTTC. It translates to CSVRYSYEQYF.